In this sample, the clone carrying this T cell receptor beta chain turned up many times. Its antigen remains unidentified. The data were obtained in a study of T cells in Graves' hyperthyroidism and ophthalmopathy. About the research overall: Before any treatment, at initial diagnosis, peripheral blood was collected.

Hyperthyroidism in the patients, aged 18 to 65, was newly diagnosed and under 2 months in duration. On the basis of clinical symptoms, serum thyroxine and TRAb, thyroid ultrasound and orbital computed tomography, diagnoses were made. This CDR3 contains 13 residues. Trimming removed 5 bases from V and 2 bases from J; junction bases left unmatched: 2. Germline CDR1 and CDR2: MNHEY and SMNVEV (reference sequence). Amplification of TCR beta CDR3 regions used RNA as the template. When the TCR CDR3 underwent first-round RT-PCR, the HTBI primer set was used. TCRdb redid the calling of the multiplex PCR reads with MiXCR, one entry per CDR3 protein. The profile shows approximately 610,000 distinct CDR3 sequences, 16% of them singletons. General study results and limits: Also found in blood were most expanded thyroid clonotypes above 0.001.

The TCR comes from a woman aged 18 to 35 with Graves' hyperthyroidism. The chain combines TRBV27 with TRBJ1-2; the match to TRBD1 covers 7 bases. Source material: blood. The CDR3 spells CASSATGNYGYTF. In DNA, the CDR3 is TGTGCCAGCAGTGCGACAGGGAACTATGGCTACACCTTC.